What follows are 25 T cell receptor beta chains derived from one specimen sequenced in a study of beta chain features in type 1 diabetes. General study findings and limits: When Type 1 diabetes patients were examined, their TCRB CDR3s proved moderately but significantly shorter in all four CD4+ subsets.

Expressed TCRB transcripts were sequenced after all isolated RNA was converted to cDNA. Libraries were prepared by immunoSEQ multiplex PCR; TCRdb keeps only in-frame clonotypes and omits some of them. The data show around 710,000 clones, roughly 12% seen once. Their antigen targets remain unknown. Sequenced material: naive CD4+ T cells from blood. The receptors were sampled from a man aged 25-45 years with type 1 diabetes.

V and J are TRBV2 and TRBJ2-1; no clear D. Germline V CDR1 and CDR2: SNHLY, FYNNEI. The CDR3 length is 14 residues. Trimming stripped 5 bases from V and 1 base from J, with 9 bases between. Written as DNA, the CDR3 is TGTGCCAGCAGTCCGAAAACATCCTACAATGAGCAGTTCTTC. It encodes CASSPKTSYNEQFF.

The chain uses TRBV7-2 and TRBJ1-5; the match to TRBD1 covers 8 bases. V was pared by 5 bases and J by 5 bases, with 2 bases of the junction left unmatched. This CDR3 comprises 13 residues. CDR1 SGHTA and CDR2 FQGNSA come from the germline V gene. The CDR3: CASSATGDQPQHF. The CDR3 DNA reads TGTGCCAGCAGCGCGACAGGGGATCAGCCCCAGCATTTT.

This chain connects TRBV10-3 to TRBJ2-4; D assignment may be TRBD1 or TRBD2 (6 bases each). This CDR3 is built from 14 residues. CDR1 is ENHRY and CDR2 is SYGVKD in the germline V gene. V dropped 10 bases and J dropped 11 bases, with 24 bases sitting between them. The CDR3 here is CATFPGAGSFFQYF. CDR3 in DNA: TGTGCCACTTTCCCGGGGGCGGGGAGTTTCTTTCAGTACTTC.

The table lists this clone with a few counts. This chain uses TRBV4-1 with TRBJ2-7; D is uncertain. Germline V CDR1 and CDR2: MGHRA, YSYEKL. Trimming cost V 0 bases and J 5 bases, with 11 bases left between them. The CDR3 length is 14 residues. As DNA, the CDR3 is TGCGCCAGCAGCCAAGATCGCATCCCCGACGAGCAGTACTTC. Translation gives CASSQDRIPDEQYF.

J is TRBJ2-3 and V is TRBV4-3; D is perhaps TRBD2 (6 bases). The CDR3 consists of 18 residues. Trimming removed 0 bases at V and 5 bases at J, with 21 bases between. Germline V lookup: CDR1 LGHNA, CDR2 YSLEER. CDR3 sequence (DNA): TGCGCCAGCAGCCAAGATCGCGCGGGGTACTCGAGAGGAGATACGCAGTATTTT. It encodes CASSQDRAGYSRGDTQYF.

The chain carries TRBV5-6 and TRBJ2-3; D remains unclear. CDR1 and CDR2 (germline): SGHDT, YYEEEE. Between the trimmed V and J ends, which lost 0 bases and 4 bases, there was a span of 6 bases. The CDR3 length is 13 residues. The CDR3: CASSLGQADTQYF. The CDR3 region has the DNA TGTGCCAGCAGCTTGGGCCAGGCAGATACGCAGTATTTT. The entire variable domain, with the rest obtained from reference TRBV5-6 and TRBJ2-3, is as follows: DAGVTQSPTHLIKTRGQQVTLRCSPKSGHDTVSWYQQALGQGPQFIFQYYEEEERQRGNFPDRFSGHQFPNYSSELNVNALLLGDSALYLCASSLGQADTQYFGPGTRLTVL.

This clone has only a few counts. The chain couples TRBV14 to TRBJ2-2; D might be TRBD2 (6 bases). This CDR3 comprises 15 residues. In germline, CDR1 is SGHDN, CDR2 FVKESK. With 3 bases removed from V and 8 bases from J, the gap between germline ends came to 16 bases. The CDR3 coding sequence is TGTGCCAGCAGCCAGAGGGAGCCGGGACTGGGGGAGCTGTTTTTT. Protein: CASSQREPGLGELFF.

The rearrangement joins TRBV11-2 to TRBJ2-6; 8 bases are shared with TRBD1. With V trimmed by 5 bases and J by 0 bases, 9 bases remained unmatched. This CDR3 has 18 residues. Germline lookup yields CDR1 SGHAT and CDR2 FQNNGV. The CDR3 region is CASSPGWTGNSGANVLTF. In nucleotides, the CDR3 is TGTGCCAGCAGCCCCGGATGGACAGGGAACTCTGGGGCCAACGTCCTGACTTTC.

The chain is built from TRBV2 and TRBJ2-2; TRBD2 might be the D (5 bases). This CDR3 has 14 amino acids. With 4 bases removed from V and 3 bases from J, the gap between germline ends came to 9 bases. From germline, CDR1 is SNHLY and CDR2 FYNNEI. The CDR3 DNA is TGTGCCAGCAGTGGGGGAGAACACACCGGGGAGCTGTTTTTT. Translation gives CASSGGEHTGELFF.

J is TRBJ2-5 and V is TRBV5-1; no definite D call. There are 14 residues in the CDR3. The germline V gene encodes CDR1 SGHRS and CDR2 YFSETQ. Trimming took off 0 bases at V and 4 bases at J, with 10 bases between the two ends. CDR3 in amino acids: CASSLASPGETQYF. CDR3 nucleotide sequence: TGCGCCAGCAGCTTGGCCTCTCCCGGAGAGACCCAGTACTTC.

Regarding this clone: The same CDR3 arises from other DNA sequences in this sample as well. The chain combines TRBV7-3 with TRBJ2-2; TRBD2 might be the D (5 bases). This CDR3 is built from 12 residues. Trimming took off 5 bases at V and 4 bases at J, with 5 bases between the two ends. Germline values: CDR1 SGHTA, CDR2 FQGTGA. The CDR3 DNA is TGTGCCAGCAGCCGGGGCACCGGGGAGCTGTTTTTT. Its translation: CASSRGTGELFF.

V is TRBV9 and J is TRBJ2-3, with TRBD1 identical over 9 bases. V dropped 4 bases and J dropped 3; count of bases not matched to a gene: 9. The CDR3 is 16 residues long. Germline assignment: CDR1 SGDLS and CDR2 YYNGEE. Here the CDR3 DNA reads TGTGCCAGCAGCCCCCGGGACAGGGATTCGACAGATACGCAGTATTTT. Translating it yields CASSPRDRDSTDTQYF. Using reference TRBV9 and TRBJ2-3 for the parts outside the CDR3, the full variable domain is DSGVTQTPKHLITATGQRVTLRCSPRSGDLSVYWYQQSLDQGLQFLIQYYNGEERAKGNILERFSAQQFPDLHSELNLSSLELGDSALYFCASSPRDRDSTDTQYFGPGTRLTVL.

This clone was seen a few times. The chain joins TRBV30 to TRBJ2-1, with a weak D call TRBD1 (5 bases). Per germline, CDR1 GTSNPN and CDR2 SVGIG (reference sequence). This CDR3 contains 13 residues. V shed 8 bases and J shed 0 bases, with 11 bases lying between them. The CDR3 reads CAVTASSYNEQFF. The CDR3, as DNA: TGTGCCGTGACAGCCAGCTCCTACAATGAGCAGTTCTTC.

In this sample, this clone turned up a few times. The rearrangement links TRBV10-3 to TRBJ2-3; 8 bases line up with TRBD2. Germline V gene data show CDR1 as ENHRY and CDR2 as SYGVKD. The CDR3 length is 14 residues. The trim removed 10 bases at V and 0 bases at J, leaving 6 bases unmatched. The DNA for the CDR3 is TGTGCCACCCAACTAGCGGAGAGCACAGATACGCAGTATTTT. Encoded protein: CATQLAESTDTQYF.

This clone occurred a few times. The chain employs TRBV19 and TRBJ2-1, with D uncertain. The V gene lost 4 bases and the J gene lost 0 bases, with 10 bases spanning the gap. Germline V lookup: CDR1 LNHDA, CDR2 SQIVND (reference sequence). This CDR3 is built from 15 residues. The DNA of the CDR3 is TGTGCCAGTAGTACTAGAGGTAGCTCCTACAATGAGCAGTTCTTC. Translated: CASSTRGSSYNEQFF. The full variable domain, rest sourced from reference TRBV19 and TRBJ2-1, is DGGITQSPKYLFRKEGQNVTLSCEQNLNHDAMYWYRQDPGQGLRLIYYSQIVNDFQKGDIAEGYSVSREKKESFPLTVTSAQKNPTAFYLCASSTRGSSYNEQFFGPGTRLTVL.

This chain uses TRBV6-5 with TRBJ1-2; 10 bases are shared with TRBD1. The germline CDR1 and CDR2 sequences are MNHEY and SVGAGI. Trimming took 5 bases from V and 3 from J; bases not matched to a gene: 6. The CDR3 loop spans 15 amino acids. Here the CDR3 DNA reads TGTGCCAGCAGTCAATCGGGACAGGGGCACTATGGCTACACCTTC. Amino acid sequence: CASSQSGQGHYGYTF.

This clone was seen a few times. The J gene is TRBJ2-7, the V gene TRBV6-5; perhaps TRBD1 as D (6 bases). Germline V gene lookup returns CDR1 MNHEY and CDR2 SVGAGI. The ends were cut back, 8 bases at V and 7 bases at J, with 12 bases in the middle. CDR3 length: 11 amino acids. The CDR3, as DNA: TGTGCCAGCGGGGGCCCGAGGGAGCAGTACTTC. The encoded protein is CASGGPREQYF.

The rearrangement joins TRBV19 to TRBJ1-5; 8 nucleotides agree with TRBD1. The CDR3 covers 15 residues. V gave up 3 bases and J gave up 6 bases; unmatched junction bases: 7. CDR1 is LNHDA, CDR2 SQIVND, per germline (reference sequence). The CDR3 reads CASSIQDRGSQPQHF. The CDR3 bases are TGTGCCAGTAGTATTCAAGACAGGGGAAGTCAGCCCCAGCATTTT.

Turning to this clone: Within the sample, other DNA sequences also encode this same CDR3. This sequence joins TRBV6-1 and TRBJ1-5; D gene unclear. Trimming removed 3 bases at V and 5 bases at J, with 5 bases between. Per germline, CDR1 MNHNS and CDR2 SASEGT. This CDR3 contains 12 residues. The CDR3 DNA sequence: TGTGCCAGCAGTGATGGGGATCAGCCCCAGCATTTT. This codes for CASSDGDQPQHF.

This sequence joins TRBV28 and TRBJ2-7; 11 bases map to TRBD1. The CDR3 extends over 15 amino acids. Germline V gives CDR1 MDHEN, CDR2 SYDVKM. V was pared by 2 bases and J by 4 bases, with 4 bases of the junction left unmatched. CDR3 in amino acids: CASSLRDRGFYEQYF. CDR3 in DNA: TGTGCCAGCAGTTTAAGGGACAGGGGGTTTTACGAGCAGTACTTC.

This clone turned up a few times. This chain uses TRBV28 with TRBJ2-2; D unclear. Germline lookup yields CDR1 MDHEN and CDR2 SYDVKM. The CDR3 consists of 16 residues. Between the trimmed V and J ends, which lost 3 bases and 1 base, there was a span of 12 bases. DNA of the CDR3: TGTGCCAGCAGTTTGATTGGCAGGAGGAACACCGGGGAGCTGTTTTTT. Encoded protein: CASSLIGRRNTGELFF.

The J gene is TRBJ1-2, the V gene TRBV28, with D possibly TRBD1 on 5 matching bases. The CDR3 spans 15 residues. V was shortened by 6 bases and J by 1 base, with 15 bases between the two germline ends. Germline CDR1 is MDHEN and CDR2 is SYDVKM. CDR3 amino acids: CASSPTGTVNYGYTF. In DNA, the CDR3 is TGTGCCAGCAGCCCTACGGGGACTGTTAACTATGGCTACACCTTC.

This clone was picked up a small number of times. This chain connects TRBV30 to TRBJ2-5, with TRBD1 identical over 8 bases. The CDR3 is 15 residues long. The germline V gene encodes CDR1 GTSNPN and CDR2 SVGIG (reference sequence). V lost 2 bases to trimming and J lost 2 bases; unmatched junction nucleotides: 7. The CDR3 DNA sequence: TGTGCCTGGAGTAACCACAGGGGGAATCAAGAGACCCAGTACTTC. Translation gives CAWSNHRGNQETQYF.

This clone appeared a single time. The rearrangement joins TRBV6-1 to TRBJ1-2, with 9 bases fitting TRBD1. The CDR3 runs 13 residues. Trimming removed 10 bases from V and 7 bases from J; junction bases left unmatched: 10. The germline V gene encodes CDR1 MNHNS and CDR2 SASEGT. CDR3: CATRTGTGTGYTF. CDR3 sequence (DNA): TGTGCCACCCGTACCGGGACAGGGACTGGCTACACCTTC.

This clone was recorded a few times. CDR3 bases: TGTGCCAGCAGCCCAGGACAGGTCAATTCACCCCTCCACTTT. Protein: CASSPGQVNSPLHF. V usage is TRBV7-2 and J usage is TRBJ1-6, with 7 bases that match TRBD1. This CDR3 comprises 14 residues. Germline assignment: CDR1 SGHTA and CDR2 FQGNSA. The ends lost 5 bases at V and 7 bases at J; junction bases unmatched: 5.